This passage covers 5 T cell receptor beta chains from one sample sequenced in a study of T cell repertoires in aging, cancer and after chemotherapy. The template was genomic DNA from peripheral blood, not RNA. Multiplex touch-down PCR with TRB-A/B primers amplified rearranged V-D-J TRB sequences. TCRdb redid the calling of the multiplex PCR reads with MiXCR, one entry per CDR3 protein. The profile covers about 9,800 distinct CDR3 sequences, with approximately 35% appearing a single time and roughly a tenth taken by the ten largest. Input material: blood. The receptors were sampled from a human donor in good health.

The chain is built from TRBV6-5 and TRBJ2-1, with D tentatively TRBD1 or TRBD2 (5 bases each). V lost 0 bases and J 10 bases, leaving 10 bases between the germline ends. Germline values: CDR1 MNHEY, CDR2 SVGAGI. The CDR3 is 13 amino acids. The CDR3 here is CASSYSRDPEQFF. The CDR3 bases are TGTGCCAGCAGTTACTCCCGGGACCCCGAGCAGTTCTTC.

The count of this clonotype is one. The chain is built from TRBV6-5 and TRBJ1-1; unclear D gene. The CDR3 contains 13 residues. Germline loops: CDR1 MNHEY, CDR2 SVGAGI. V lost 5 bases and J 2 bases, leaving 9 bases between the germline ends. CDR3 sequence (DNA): TGTGCCAGCAGTGGCCGGCTAAACACTGAAGCTTTCTTT. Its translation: CASSGRLNTEAFF.

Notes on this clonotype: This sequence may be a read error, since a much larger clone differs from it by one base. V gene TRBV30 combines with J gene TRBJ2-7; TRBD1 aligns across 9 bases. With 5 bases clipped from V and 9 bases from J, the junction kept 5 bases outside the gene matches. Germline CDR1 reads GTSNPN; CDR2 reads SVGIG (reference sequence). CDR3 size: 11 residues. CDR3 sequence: CAWDLQGAQYF. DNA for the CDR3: TGTGCCTGGGACTTACAGGGGGCGCAGTACTTC.

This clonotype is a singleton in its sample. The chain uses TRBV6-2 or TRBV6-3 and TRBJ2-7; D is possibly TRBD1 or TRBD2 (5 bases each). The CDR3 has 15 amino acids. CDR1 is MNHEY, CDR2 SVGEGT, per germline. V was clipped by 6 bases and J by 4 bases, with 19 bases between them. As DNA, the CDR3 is TGTGCCAGCAGGGAGATGACAGCGGACTCATACGAGCAGTACTTC. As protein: CASREMTADSYEQYF.

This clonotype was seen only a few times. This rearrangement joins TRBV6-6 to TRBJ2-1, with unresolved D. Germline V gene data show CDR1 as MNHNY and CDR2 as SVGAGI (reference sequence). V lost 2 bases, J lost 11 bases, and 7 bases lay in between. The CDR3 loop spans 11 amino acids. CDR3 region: CASSYESKQFF. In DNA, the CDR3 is TGTGCCAGCAGTTACGAGTCAAAGCAGTTCTTC.